The 30 T cell receptor beta chains given below trace back to one sample, sequenced in a study of T cell responses to AZD1222 COVID-19 vaccine. Sequencing used immunoSEQ multiplex PCR; TCRdb keeps in-frame clones, though not all of them. This table holds 95,000 to 100,000 clones, roughly 87% found once. Material: peripheral blood, obtained on day 0 of AZD1222 vaccination. These receptors were obtained from an adult in good health.

CDR3 DNA sequence: TGTGCCCTTAAGCCGGGGGCAGGCACTGAAGCTTTCTTT. Protein product: CALKPGAGTEAFF. The chain employs TRBV30 and TRBJ1-1; D possibly corresponds to TRBD1 (6 bases). The germline V gene has CDR1 GTSNPN and CDR2 SVGIG (reference sequence). This CDR3 is built from 13 residues. V gave up 8 bases and J gave up 4 bases, with 17 bases separating them.

V usage is TRBV7-9 and J usage is TRBJ1-1; no definite D call. Trimming removed 5 bases at V and 1 base at J, with 14 bases between. The CDR3 has 15 residues. Germline V gives CDR1 SEHNR, CDR2 FQNEAQ (reference sequence). The CDR3 nucleotides are TGTGCCAGCAGCGACCGCGGCACACAGAACACTGAAGCTTTCTTT. Encoded protein: CASSDRGTQNTEAFF.

The V gene is TRBV18, the J gene TRBJ2-2; D ambiguous. In germline, CDR1 is KGHSH, CDR2 LQKENI. This CDR3 has 14 amino acids. Trimming removed 0 bases at V and 7 bases at J, with 9 bases between. The CDR3: CASSPPSTDGELFF. DNA for the CDR3: TGTGCCAGCTCACCACCCTCGACGGACGGGGAGCTGTTTTTT.

V usage is TRBV15 and J usage is TRBJ2-7; the D call may be TRBD1 or TRBD2 (5 bases each). There are 15 residues in the CDR3. The V end was cut by 3 bases, the J end by 7 bases, with 19 bases between. Germline V gene sequence: CDR1 LNHNV, CDR2 YYDKDF (reference sequence). Written as DNA, the CDR3 is TGTGCCACCAGCAGGGAATCCGGGACCTCGGAGGAGCAGTACTTC. This codes for CATSRESGTSEEQYF.

The sample holds one count of this clone. At the DNA level, this CDR3 is encoded by other sequences in the same sample as well. This chain links TRBV3-1 (or the pseudogene TRBV3-2) with TRBJ1-5; 7 bases are shared with TRBD1. CDR1 and CDR2 from the germline V gene are LGHDT and YNNKEL (reference sequence). V gave up 4 bases and J gave up 2 bases; unmatched junction bases: 2. This CDR3 comprises 14 residues. Here the CDR3 DNA reads TGTGCCAGCAGCCTAACAGGGGGCAATCAGCCCCAGCATTTT. It encodes CASSLTGGNQPQHF.

V gene TRBV10-2 combines with J gene TRBJ1-4; D ambiguous. This CDR3 contains 13 residues. Deletions cut 6 bases from V and 8 bases from J, with 13 bases between. The V gene's germline CDR1 is WSHSY and CDR2 SAAADI. The CDR3 DNA reads as TGCGCCAGCAGGCCTCAGAGTCAGGAAAAACTGTTTTTT. Translated: CASRPQSQEKLFF.

The V gene is TRBV7-9, the J gene TRBJ1-5, with TRBD1 as a possible D gene (5 bases). Looked up from germline, CDR1 is SEHNR and CDR2 is FQNEAQ (reference sequence). The CDR3 is made up of 15 amino acids. Trimming shortened V by 1 base and J by 1 base, and 8 bases separated the two germline ends. The CDR3 DNA sequence: TGTGCCAGCAGCTTAGAAGGGGCGAGCAATCAGCCCCAGCATTTT. The encoded protein is CASSLEGASNQPQHF.

This chain joins TRBV5-4 and TRBJ2-1; 8 nucleotides agree with TRBD1. CDR1 and CDR2 (germline): SGHNT, YYREEE (reference sequence). Germline trimming cut 0 bases from V and 6 bases from J; bases unmatched to any gene: 2. The CDR3 has 14 amino acids. CDR3 sequence reads: CASSLADRANEQFF. The CDR3 coding sequence is TGTGCCAGCAGCTTGGCGGACAGGGCCAATGAGCAGTTCTTC.

This rearrangement joins TRBV7-3 to TRBJ2-1; 8 bases are shared with TRBD1. The CDR3 consists of 15 residues. V gave up 5 bases and J gave up 3 bases; unmatched junction bases: 6. The germline gives CDR1 SGHTA, CDR2 FQGTGA. The CDR3 sequence is CASSVMGQDYNEQFF. DNA for the CDR3: TGTGCCAGCAGCGTGATGGGACAGGACTACAATGAGCAGTTCTTC. Variable domain in full (rest from reference TRBV7-3 and TRBJ2-1): GAGVSQTPSNKVTEKGKYVELRCDPISGHTALYWYRQSLGQGPEFLIYFQGTGAADDSGLPNDRFFAVRPEGSVSTLKIQRTERGDSAVYLCASSVMGQDYNEQFFGPGTRLTVL.

V gene TRBV6-5 combines with J gene TRBJ2-7; the match to TRBD2 covers 10 bases. Germline V gives CDR1 MNHEY, CDR2 SVGAGI. The V gene end was trimmed by 2 bases and the J gene end by 4 bases; junction bases not matched to a gene: 5. This CDR3 is 15 amino acids long. CDR3: CASSYTSGMRYEQYF. CDR3 nucleotide sequence: TGTGCCAGCAGTTACACTAGCGGGATGAGGTACGAGCAGTACTTC.

The V and J genes are TRBV19 and TRBJ1-1; no firm D call. The length of the CDR3 is 13 residues. Germline CDR1 LNHDA, CDR2 SQIVND (reference sequence). Deletions cut 7 bases from V and 6 bases from J, with 15 bases between. Here the CDR3 DNA reads TGTGCCAGTACGTACGAGTTCTCCTCTGAAGCTTTCTTT. Its protein is CASTYEFSSEAFF.

The genes are TRBV2 and TRBJ1-2; TRBD1 agrees at 7 bases. V lost 4 bases to trimming and J lost 4 bases; unmatched junction nucleotides: 6. The length of the CDR3 is 14 residues. Germline-derived CDR1 and CDR2 are SNHLY and FYNNEI. DNA of the CDR3: TGTGCCAGCAGTGGAAATACAGGGGCCTATGGCTACACCTTC. This translates into CASSGNTGAYGYTF.

Here the CDR3 reads CASSSVAGGGYTF. Written as DNA, the CDR3 is TGTGCCAGCAGCTCGGTGGCTGGGGGTGGCTACACCTTC. V and J are TRBV27 and TRBJ1-2, with D possibly TRBD1 on 5 matching bases. There are 13 residues in the CDR3. Germline CDR1 reads MNHEY; CDR2 reads SMNVEV (reference sequence). Between the trimmed V and J ends, which lost 6 bases and 7 bases, there was a span of 15 bases.

This chain joins TRBV5-1 and TRBJ2-7; D may match TRBD1 or TRBD2 (6 bases each). V lost 0 bases to trimming and J lost 0 bases, with 10 bases between them. The CDR3 totals 15 residues. Germline CDR1 is SGHRS and CDR2 is YFSETQ. This chain's CDR3 is CASSLERGPSYEQYF. The CDR3 DNA follows: TGCGCCAGCAGCTTGGAACGGGGGCCCTCCTACGAGCAGTACTTC. The variable domain in full, completed from reference TRBV5-1 and TRBJ2-7, reads KAGVTQTPRYLIKTRGQQVTLSCSPISGHRSVSWYQQTPGQGLQFLFEYFSETQRNKGNFPGRFSGRQFSNSRSEMNVSTLELGDSALYLCASSLERGPSYEQYFGPGTRLTVT.

The gene calls are TRBV1 and TRBJ2-3; the table gives TRBD2 as D, unverified against the DNA. TRBV1 is a listed pseudogene. The CDR3 consists of 15 residues. The CDR3, as DNA: TGCACCAGCAGCCCGAAGGCGTCTGGCGGAGATACGCAGTATTTT. This codes for CTSSPKASGGDTQYF.

This clone was seen more than once but under ten times. The V call is TRBV6-6, the J call TRBJ1-5, with D possibly TRBD1 on 5 matching bases. Germline CDR1 MNHNY, CDR2 SVGAGI (reference sequence). V lost 4 bases, J lost 5 bases, and 15 bases lay in between. The CDR3 consists of 15 residues. For the CDR3, the DNA is TGTGCCAGCAGTTCGATCGGGACCGCCTATCAGCCCCAGCATTTT. It translates to CASSSIGTAYQPQHF.

This clone qualifies as medium-sized (0.01 to 0.1%). The V call is TRBV27, the J call TRBJ1-1; D gene ambiguous. This CDR3 has 11 amino acids. Trimming took 11 bases from V and 3 from J, leaving 10 bases between them. In germline, CDR1 is MNHEY, CDR2 SMNVEV (reference sequence). The CDR3 bases are TGTGCCGAACGGAGCCACACTGAAGCTTTCTTT. Its translation is CAERSHTEAFF.

The chain combines TRBV5-6 with TRBJ2-1; 13 positions match TRBD2. Germline V gives CDR1 SGHDT, CDR2 YYEEEE. CDR3 length equals 18 residues. Germline trimming cut 6 bases from V and 3 bases from J; bases unmatched to any gene: 12. This CDR3 is CASNLARTSGSGYNEQFF. CDR3 DNA: TGTGCCAGCAATCTGGCGCGGACTAGCGGGAGCGGCTACAATGAGCAGTTCTTC.

This clone is labeled as medium-sized. The chain combines TRBV19 with TRBJ1-1; weak D call: TRBD1 (6 bases). V was clipped by 3 bases and J by 5 bases, with 16 bases between them. CDR1 is LNHDA and CDR2 is SQIVND in the germline V gene (reference sequence). The CDR3 extends over 15 amino acids. The CDR3 sequence: CASSISPGATTEAFF. CDR3 DNA: TGTGCCAGTAGTATCTCCCCGGGGGCTACTACTGAAGCTTTCTTT. The full variable domain, its missing parts supplied by reference TRBV19 and TRBJ1-1, is DGGITQSPKYLFRKEGQNVTLSCEQNLNHDAMYWYRQDPGQGLRLIYYSQIVNDFQKGDIAEGYSVSREKKESFPLTVTSAQKNPTAFYLCASSISPGATTEAFFGQGTRLTVV.

This sequence joins TRBV6-5 and TRBJ2-3; 9 nucleotides agree with TRBD2. CDR1 is MNHEY and CDR2 is SVGAGI in the germline V gene. Trimming removed 6 bases from V and 6 bases from J; junction bases left unmatched: 10. The CDR3 has 15 residues. CDR3 sequence (DNA): TGTGCCAGCAGCCAACTAGCGGGTGGGGCCGATACGCAGTATTTT. Amino acid sequence: CASSQLAGGADTQYF.

The chain is built from TRBV9 and TRBJ1-5, with D perhaps matching TRBD1 (5 bases). This CDR3 region has 15 residues. The V gene's germline CDR1 is SGDLS and CDR2 YYNGEE. V dropped 4 bases and J dropped 2 bases, with 13 bases sitting between them. CDR3 amino acids: CASSPRDYGNQPQHF. DNA for the CDR3: TGTGCCAGCAGCCCACGGGACTATGGCAATCAGCCCCAGCATTTT. The variable domain in full, with the rest retrieved from reference TRBV9 and TRBJ1-5, is DSGVTQTPKHLITATGQRVTLRCSPRSGDLSVYWYQQSLDQGLQFLIQYYNGEERAKGNILERFSAQQFPDLHSELNLSSLELGDSALYFCASSPRDYGNQPQHFGDGTRLSIL.

V and J are TRBV7-8 and TRBJ2-1, with 10 bases fitting TRBD1. This CDR3 spans 19 amino acids. CDR1 is SGHVS, CDR2 FQNEAQ, per germline. V lost 5 bases to trimming and J lost 1 base; unmatched junction nucleotides: 14. This chain's CDR3 is CASSRRGQGEVGSYNEQFF. CDR3 nucleotides: TGTGCCAGCAGCCGTAGAGGACAGGGGGAGGTAGGGTCCTACAATGAGCAGTTCTTC.

The chain carries TRBV2 and TRBJ2-7; D is ambiguous. With 7 bases removed from V and 4 bases from J, the gap between germline ends came to 17 bases. This CDR3 has 14 residues. The V gene's germline CDR1 is SNHLY and CDR2 FYNNEI. DNA of the CDR3: TGTGCCAGCAAGGTGGGGTCGCTAGAGTACGAGCAGTACTTC. Translated: CASKVGSLEYEQYF.

This sequence joins TRBV4-1 and TRBJ2-7; D is possibly TRBD1 (6 bases). CDR3 length: 16 amino acids. Germline V lookup: CDR1 MGHRA, CDR2 YSYEKL. V was pared by 0 bases and J by 3 bases, with 15 bases between. The CDR3 DNA follows: TGCGCCAGCAGCCAAGAAGGGCCAGGGGTCTTCTACGAGCAGTACTTC. It yields the protein CASSQEGPGVFYEQYF.

The chain has TRBV18 and TRBJ2-7; 7 bases match TRBD1. The CDR3 consists of 15 residues. The germline V gene encodes CDR1 KGHSH and CDR2 LQKENI. Trimming removed 5 bases from V and 6 bases from J; junction bases left unmatched: 13. CDR3 DNA: TGTGCCAGCTCAACTCTACCGGGACAGTCTTCCGAGCAGTACTTC. Protein: CASSTLPGQSSEQYF.

This clone was seen a single time. The V and J genes are TRBV28 and TRBJ1-1, with 8 bases aligning to TRBD1. Germline trimming cut 2 bases from V and 2 bases from J; bases unmatched to any gene: 7. Germline V CDR1 and CDR2: MDHEN, SYDVKM. The CDR3 sequence is 16 residues long. CDR3 in amino acids: CASSLETGVINTEAFF. As DNA, the CDR3 is TGTGCCAGCAGTTTAGAGACAGGGGTCATAAACACTGAAGCTTTCTTT.

This rearrangement joins TRBV18 to TRBJ2-2, with 8 bases that match TRBD1. The CDR3 extends over 17 amino acids. J lost 1 base, V lost 0 bases, and 4 bases had no gene match. Germline loops: CDR1 KGHSH, CDR2 LQKENI. The CDR3 DNA reads TGTGCCAGCTCACCACCAACCGGGACAGGGAACACCGGGGAGCTGTTTTTT. Protein sequence: CASSPPTGTGNTGELFF.

J is TRBJ1-1 and V is TRBV11-3; D gene unclear. Germline CDR1 is SGHNT and CDR2 is YENEEA. Trimming shortened V by 0 bases and J by 1 base, and 6 bases separated the two germline ends. CDR3 length: 14 residues. CDR3 bases: TGTGCCAGCAGCTTAGACGCAGGGAACACTGAAGCTTTCTTT. As protein: CASSLDAGNTEAFF. Using reference TRBV11-3 and TRBJ1-1 for the parts outside the CDR3, the full variable domain is EAGVVQSPRYKIIEKKQPVAFWCNPISGHNTLYWYLQNLGQGPELLIRYENEEAVDDSQLPKDRFSAERLKGVDSTLKIQPAELGDSAVYLCASSLDAGNTEAFFGQGTRLTVV.

The chain carries TRBV27 and TRBJ1-2; 7 nucleotides agree with TRBD1. Germline CDR1 is MNHEY and CDR2 is SMNVEV (reference sequence). Trimming cost V 7 bases and J 8 bases; bases outside gene matches: 16. This CDR3 spans 15 amino acids. The DNA of the CDR3 is TGTGCCAGCAACTCTGGAGGGGGCGACGTTGGCGGCTACACCTTC. Protein sequence: CASNSGGGDVGGYTF.

The chain joins TRBV11-2 to TRBJ2-7; D not certain. Trimming removed 6 bases from V and 1 base from J, with 19 bases in between. This CDR3 region has 16 residues. From germline, CDR1 is SGHAT and CDR2 FQNNGV. The CDR3 DNA sequence: TGTGCCAGCAGTTACCCGACTGGGCCCGTTTCCTACGAGCAGTACTTC. As protein: CASSYPTGPVSYEQYF.